The 8 T cell receptor beta chains listed next were all sequenced from one sample in a study of T cells in Graves' hyperthyroidism and ophthalmopathy. Amplification of TCR beta CDR3 regions was performed using RNA transcripts as template. A first-round RT-PCR of the TCR CDR3 used the HTBI primer set. TCRdb used MiXCR to reprocess the multiplex PCR reads, holding one entry per CDR3 protein. The sample holds around 800,000 distinct CDR3 sequences, about 38% seen once. The sequenced sample was blood. These receptors were collected from a man younger than 30 with Graves' hyperthyroidism.

With respect to this clonotype: Being one base from a much bigger clone, this may be a read error. The chain has TRBV19 and TRBJ1-2; perhaps TRBD1 as D (5 bases). The V gene's germline CDR1 is LNHDA and CDR2 SQIVND (reference sequence). The CDR3 consists of 12 residues. V was shortened by 10 bases and J by 3 bases, with 12 bases between the two germline ends. This CDR3 reads CANNGGDYGYTF. The CDR3 DNA reads TGTGCCAATAACGGAGGGGACTATGGCTACACCTTC.

Ten or more counts support this clonotype. The chain uses TRBV12-3 or TRBV12-4 and TRBJ1-1; no clear D. The CDR3 consists of 13 residues. V lost 9 bases and J 1 base, leaving 12 bases between the germline ends. CDR3 DNA: TGTGCCAGTAAAGTATGGGGGAACACTGAAGCTTTCTTT. This encodes CASKVWGNTEAFF.

This clonotype was recorded a few times. The V call is TRBV13, the J call TRBJ1-1; D gene ambiguous. Germline values: CDR1 PRHDT, CDR2 FYEKMQ (reference sequence). V lost 5 bases, J lost 0 bases, and 13 bases lay in between. CDR3 size: 15 residues. The CDR3 region is CASSPNSLLNTEAFF. The CDR3 DNA is TGTGCCAGCAGCCCCAATTCCCTCCTGAACACTGAAGCTTTCTTT.

This clonotype was detected ten times or more. The rearrangement uses TRBV7-9 and TRBJ1-1, with D uncertain. The germline V and J ends were trimmed by 1 base and 1 base, with 10 bases remaining between them. The CDR3 consists of 15 residues. Germline values: CDR1 SEHNR, CDR2 FQNEAQ (reference sequence). CDR3 nucleotide sequence: TGTGCCAGCAGCTTAGACTATCTGGGGAACACTGAAGCTTTCTTT. Translating it yields CASSLDYLGNTEAFF.

This clonotype has only one observation. The chain uses TRBV7-9 and TRBJ2-7; a possible D gene is TRBD1 (6 bases). This CDR3 has 14 amino acids. V lost 6 bases and J 3 bases, leaving 15 bases between the germline ends. Germline CDR1 SEHNR, CDR2 FQNEAQ (reference sequence). This CDR3 is CASRDSGQSYEQYF. The CDR3 DNA is TGTGCCAGCAGGGATTCTGGACAGAGCTACGAGCAGTACTTC. The full variable domain, in which reference TRBV7-9 and TRBJ2-7 provide the parts outside the CDR3, is DTGVSQNPRHKITKRGQNVTFRCDPISEHNRLYWYRQTLGQGPEFLTYFQNEAQLEKSRLLSDRFSAERPKGSFSTLEIQRTEQGDSAMYLCASRDSGQSYEQYFGPGTRLTVT.

The genes are TRBV10-3 and TRBJ1-1; D not resolved. CDR1 is ENHRY and CDR2 is SYGVKD in the germline V gene. V lost 11 bases and J 8 bases, leaving 18 bases between the germline ends. CDR3 length equals 12 residues. This chain's CDR3 is CALREHAAEAFF. The CDR3, as DNA: TGTGCCCTCCGGGAACATGCCGCAGAAGCTTTCTTT.

The rearrangement uses TRBV9 and TRBJ1-1; perhaps TRBD1 as D (6 bases). This CDR3 contains 15 residues. V lost 6 bases to trimming and J lost 0 bases, with 15 bases between them. The germline V gene encodes CDR1 SGDLS and CDR2 YYNGEE. The DNA of the CDR3 is TGTGCCAGCACCCCGGGGGCGAACATGAACACTGAAGCTTTCTTT. Its translation is CASTPGANMNTEAFF.

This clonotype appeared many times. The chain carries TRBV2 and TRBJ1-6, with D tentatively TRBD1 (5 bases). The CDR3 runs 14 residues. Germline CDR1 is SNHLY and CDR2 is FYNNEI. Trimming left V 4 bases short and J 7 bases short, with 11 bases between. The CDR3 DNA follows: TGTGCCAGCAGTGCCGAGGGGCCCAATTCACCCCTCCACTTT. This translates into CASSAEGPNSPLHF.